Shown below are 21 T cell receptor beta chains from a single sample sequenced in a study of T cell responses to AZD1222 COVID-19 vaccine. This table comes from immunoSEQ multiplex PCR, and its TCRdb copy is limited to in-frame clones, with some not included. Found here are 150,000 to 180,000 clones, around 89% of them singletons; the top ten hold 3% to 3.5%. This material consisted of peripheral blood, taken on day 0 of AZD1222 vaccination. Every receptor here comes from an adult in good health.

The CDR3 bases are TGTGCCAGCAGCCAAGATGGGGACCGGAATCAGCCCCAGCATTTT. The encoded protein is CASSQDGDRNQPQHF. This chain links TRBV4-2 with TRBJ1-5, with TRBD1 as a possible D gene (5 bases). CDR1 LGHNA and CDR2 YNFKEQ come from the germline V gene. There are 15 residues in the CDR3. V was pared by 0 bases and J by 4 bases, with 10 bases between.

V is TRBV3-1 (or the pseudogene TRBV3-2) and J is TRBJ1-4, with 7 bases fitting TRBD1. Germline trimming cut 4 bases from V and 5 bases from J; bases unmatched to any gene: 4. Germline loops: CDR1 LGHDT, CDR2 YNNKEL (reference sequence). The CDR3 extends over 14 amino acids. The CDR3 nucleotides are TGTGCCAGCAGCCCAGGGACAGAAAATGAAAAACTGTTTTTT. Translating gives CASSPGTENEKLFF.

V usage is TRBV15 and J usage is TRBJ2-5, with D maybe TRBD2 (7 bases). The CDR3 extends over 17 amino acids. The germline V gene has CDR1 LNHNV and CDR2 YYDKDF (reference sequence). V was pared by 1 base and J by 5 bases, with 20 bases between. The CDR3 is CATSRGLGGAQDETQYF. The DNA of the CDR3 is TGTGCCACCAGCAGAGGGCTTGGGGGGGCGCAGGATGAGACCCAGTACTTC.

The CDR3 nucleotides read TGTGCCAGCAGCCTGGGGGGGGGCACTAACACAGATACGCAGTATTTT. This encodes CASSLGGGTNTDTQYF. The genes are TRBV5-8 and TRBJ2-3, with D possibly matching TRBD2 (7 bases). This CDR3 comprises 16 residues. V was clipped by 4 bases and J by 2 bases, with 17 bases between them. Germline V CDR1 and CDR2: SGHTS, YDEGEE.

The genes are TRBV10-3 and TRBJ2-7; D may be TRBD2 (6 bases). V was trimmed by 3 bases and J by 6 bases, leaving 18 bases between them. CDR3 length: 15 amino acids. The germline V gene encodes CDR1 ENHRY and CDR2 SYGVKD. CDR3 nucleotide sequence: TGTGCCATCAGTGAACCGGGGGAGCTCCCTGGCGAGCAGTACTTC. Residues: CAISEPGELPGEQYF.

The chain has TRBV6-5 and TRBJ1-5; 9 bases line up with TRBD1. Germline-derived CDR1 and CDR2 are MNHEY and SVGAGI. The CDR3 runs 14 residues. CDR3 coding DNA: TGTGCTTCGGGGGGGACAGGGCCACCTATGCCCCAGCATTTT. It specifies CASGGTGPPMPQHF.

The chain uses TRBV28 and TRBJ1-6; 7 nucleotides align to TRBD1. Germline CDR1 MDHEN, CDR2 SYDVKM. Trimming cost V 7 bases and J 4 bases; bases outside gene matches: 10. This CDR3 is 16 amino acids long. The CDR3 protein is CASITDRVPYNSPLHF. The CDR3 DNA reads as TGTGCCAGCATTACTGACAGGGTGCCTTATAATTCACCCCTCCACTTT.

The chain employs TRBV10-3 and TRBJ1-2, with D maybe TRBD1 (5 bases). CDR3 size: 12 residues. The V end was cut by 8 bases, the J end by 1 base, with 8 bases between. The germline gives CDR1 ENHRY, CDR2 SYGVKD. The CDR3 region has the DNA TGTGCCATCGGGGCGGATAACTATGGCTACACCTTC. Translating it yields CAIGADNYGYTF.

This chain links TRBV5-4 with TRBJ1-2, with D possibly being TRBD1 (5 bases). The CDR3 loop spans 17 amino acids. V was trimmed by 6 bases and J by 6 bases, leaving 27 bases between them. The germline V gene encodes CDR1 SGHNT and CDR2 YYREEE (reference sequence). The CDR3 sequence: CASTSLFPGPGVDGYTF. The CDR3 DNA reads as TGTGCCAGCACCTCATTGTTCCCAGGGCCCGGAGTGGATGGCTACACCTTC.

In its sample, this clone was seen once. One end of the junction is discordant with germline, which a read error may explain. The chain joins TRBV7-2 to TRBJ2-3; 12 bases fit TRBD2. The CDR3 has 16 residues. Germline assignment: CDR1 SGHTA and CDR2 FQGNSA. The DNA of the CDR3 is TGTGCCAGCAGCCTAGCTAGCGGGGGGGCCAGGGATACGCAGTATTTT. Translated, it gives CASSLASGGARDTQYF.

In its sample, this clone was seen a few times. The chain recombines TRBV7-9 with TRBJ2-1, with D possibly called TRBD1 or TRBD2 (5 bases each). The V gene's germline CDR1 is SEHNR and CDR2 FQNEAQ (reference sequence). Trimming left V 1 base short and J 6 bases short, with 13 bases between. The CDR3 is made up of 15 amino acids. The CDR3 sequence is CASSLVPGRGNEQFF. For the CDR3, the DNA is TGTGCCAGCAGCTTAGTGCCGGGACGGGGCAATGAGCAGTTCTTC.

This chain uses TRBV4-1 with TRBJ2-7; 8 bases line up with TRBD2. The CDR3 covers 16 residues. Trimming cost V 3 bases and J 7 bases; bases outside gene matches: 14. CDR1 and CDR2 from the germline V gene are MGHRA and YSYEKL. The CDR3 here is CASSQGTSGVLGEQYF. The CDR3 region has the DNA TGCGCCAGCAGCCAGGGCACTAGCGGCGTACTGGGGGAGCAGTACTTC.

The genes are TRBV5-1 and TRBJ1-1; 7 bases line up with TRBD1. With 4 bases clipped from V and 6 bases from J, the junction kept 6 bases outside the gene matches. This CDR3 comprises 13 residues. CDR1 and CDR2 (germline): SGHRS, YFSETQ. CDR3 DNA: TGCGCCAGCAGCGCTCAGGGGGGCCCTGAAGCTTTCTTT. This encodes CASSAQGGPEAFF.

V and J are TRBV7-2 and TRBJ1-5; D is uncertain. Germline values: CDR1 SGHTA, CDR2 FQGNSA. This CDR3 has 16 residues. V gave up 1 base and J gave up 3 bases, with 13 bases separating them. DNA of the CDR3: TGTGCCAGCAGCTTAGGTGGGCAGGCGATCAATCAGCCCCAGCATTTT. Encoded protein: CASSLGGQAINQPQHF. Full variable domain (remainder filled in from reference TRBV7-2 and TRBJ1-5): GAGVSQSPSNKVTEKGKDVELRCDPISGHTALYWYRQSLGQGLEFLIYFQGNSAPDKSGLPSDRFSAERTGGSVSTLTIQRTQQEDSAVYLCASSLGGQAINQPQHFGDGTRLSIL.

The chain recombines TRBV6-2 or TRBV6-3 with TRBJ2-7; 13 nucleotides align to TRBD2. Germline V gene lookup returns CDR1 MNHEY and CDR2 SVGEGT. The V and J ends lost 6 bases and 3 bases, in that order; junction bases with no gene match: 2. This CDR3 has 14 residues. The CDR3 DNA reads TGTGCCAGCAGCAGACTAGCGGGGGGCTACGAGCAGTACTTC. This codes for CASSRLAGGYEQYF.

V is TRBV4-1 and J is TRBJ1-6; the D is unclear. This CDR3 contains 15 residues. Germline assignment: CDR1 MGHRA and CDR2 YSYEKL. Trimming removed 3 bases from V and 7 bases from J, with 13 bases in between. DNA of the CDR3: TGCGCCAGCAGCCAGCCTTGGGTCAGCAATTCACCCCTCCACTTT. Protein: CASSQPWVSNSPLHF.

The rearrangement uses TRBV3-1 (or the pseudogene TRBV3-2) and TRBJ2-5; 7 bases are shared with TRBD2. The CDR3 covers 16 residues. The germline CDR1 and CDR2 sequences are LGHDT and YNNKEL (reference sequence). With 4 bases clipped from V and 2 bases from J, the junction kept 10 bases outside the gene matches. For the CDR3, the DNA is TGTGCCAGCAGCCCCTCAATCGGGGGGTCACAAGAGACCCAGTACTTC. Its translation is CASSPSIGGSQETQYF.

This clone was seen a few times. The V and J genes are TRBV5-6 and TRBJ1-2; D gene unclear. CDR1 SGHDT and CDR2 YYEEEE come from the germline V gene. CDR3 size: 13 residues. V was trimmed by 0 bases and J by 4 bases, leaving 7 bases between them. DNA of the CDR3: TGTGCCAGCAGCTTGGAAGAGGTCTATGGCTACACCTTC. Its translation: CASSLEEVYGYTF. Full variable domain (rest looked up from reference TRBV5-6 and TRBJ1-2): DAGVTQSPTHLIKTRGQQVTLRCSPKSGHDTVSWYQQALGQGPQFIFQYYEEEERQRGNFPDRFSGHQFPNYSSELNVNALLLGDSALYLCASSLEEVYGYTFGSGTRLTVV.

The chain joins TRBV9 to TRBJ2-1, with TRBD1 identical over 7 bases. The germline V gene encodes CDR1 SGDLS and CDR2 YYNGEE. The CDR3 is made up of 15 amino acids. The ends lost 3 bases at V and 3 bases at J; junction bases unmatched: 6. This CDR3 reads CASSAGQDVYNEQFF. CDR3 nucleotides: TGTGCCAGCAGCGCCGGACAGGACGTCTACAATGAGCAGTTCTTC.

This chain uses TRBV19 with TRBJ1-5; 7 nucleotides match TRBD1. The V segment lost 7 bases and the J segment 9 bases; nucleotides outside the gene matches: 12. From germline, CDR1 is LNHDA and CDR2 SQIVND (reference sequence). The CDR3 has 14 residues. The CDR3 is CASTLGTVTWPQHF. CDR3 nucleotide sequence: TGTGCCAGTACCTTGGGGACAGTAACGTGGCCCCAGCATTTT. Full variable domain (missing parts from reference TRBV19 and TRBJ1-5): DGGITQSPKYLFRKEGQNVTLSCEQNLNHDAMYWYRQDPGQGLRLIYYSQIVNDFQKGDIAEGYSVSREKKESFPLTVTSAQKNPTAFYLCASTLGTVTWPQHFGDGTRLSIL.

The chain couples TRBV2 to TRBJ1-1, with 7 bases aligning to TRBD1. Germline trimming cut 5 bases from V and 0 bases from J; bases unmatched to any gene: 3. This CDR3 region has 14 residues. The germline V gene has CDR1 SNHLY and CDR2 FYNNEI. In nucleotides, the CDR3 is TGTGCCAGCAGTCTAGACAGGGTGAACACTGAAGCTTTCTTT. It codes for CASSLDRVNTEAFF.